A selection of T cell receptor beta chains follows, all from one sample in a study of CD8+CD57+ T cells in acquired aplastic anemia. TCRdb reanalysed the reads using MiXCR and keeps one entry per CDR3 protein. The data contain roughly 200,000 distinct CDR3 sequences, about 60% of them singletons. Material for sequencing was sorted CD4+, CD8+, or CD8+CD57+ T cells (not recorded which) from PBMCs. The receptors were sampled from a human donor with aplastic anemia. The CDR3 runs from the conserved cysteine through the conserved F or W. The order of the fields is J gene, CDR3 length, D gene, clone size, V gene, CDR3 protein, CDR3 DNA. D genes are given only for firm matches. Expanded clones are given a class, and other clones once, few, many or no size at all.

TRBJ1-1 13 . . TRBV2 CASSFVTAGTAFF TGTGCCAGCAGTTTCGTTACAGCCGGGACGGCTTTCTTT
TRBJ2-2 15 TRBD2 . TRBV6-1 CASSEGLAGTGELFF TGTGCCAGCAGTGAAGGACTAGCGGGAACCGGGGAGCTGTTTTTT
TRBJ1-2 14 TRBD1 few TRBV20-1 CSAREQGSPYGYTF TGCAGTGCTAGGGAACAGGGGTCCCCCTATGGCTACACCTTC
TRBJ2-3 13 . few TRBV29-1 CSVHGGRGDTQYF TGCAGCGTTCACGGGGGCCGAGGAGATACGCAGTATTTT
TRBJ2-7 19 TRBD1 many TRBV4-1 CASSQDLSDRAELPYEQYF TGCGCCAGCAGCCAAGATTTGTCGGACAGGGCGGAACTACCCTACGAGCAGTACTTC
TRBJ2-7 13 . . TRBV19 CASSHGGAFEQYF TGTGCCAGTAGCCATGGGGGGGCCTTCGAGCAGTACTTC
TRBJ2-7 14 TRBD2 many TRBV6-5 CASSSGGSSYEQYF TGTGCCAGCAGTAGCGGGGGGAGCTCCTACGAGCAGTACTTC
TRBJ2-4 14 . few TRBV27 CASSLDRAKNIQYF TGTGCCAGCAGTTTGGACAGAGCCAAAAACATTCAGTACTTC
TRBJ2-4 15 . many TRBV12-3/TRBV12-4 CASSSSWVGKNIQYF TGTGCCAGCAGTTCAAGCTGGGTCGGCAAAAACATTCAGTACTTC
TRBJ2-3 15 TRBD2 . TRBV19 CASLAGEQVTDTQYF TGTGCCAGTCTAGCGGGGGAGCAGGTCACAGATACGCAGTATTTT